The 25 T cell receptor beta chains reported below all come from one sample, sequenced in a study of cytomegalovirus exposure and HLA in healthy donors. The PCR contained 60 Vbeta and 13 Jbeta primers. Only in-frame clones appear in the TCRdb table, and some are missing; sequencing was by immunoSEQ multiplex PCR. The sample contains 100,000 to 150,000 clones, about 80% of which appear only once. Material: PBMCs. The receptors shown here come from a man aged 35 to 55 in good health and CMV-seronegative.

The chain has TRBV7-3 and TRBJ1-1; D might be TRBD1 (6 bases). V lost 5 bases to trimming and J lost 5 bases, with 15 bases between them. Germline CDR1 is SGHTA and CDR2 is FQGTGA. The CDR3 loop spans 14 amino acids. CDR3 region: CASSPRGRGTEAFF. DNA for the CDR3: TGTGCCAGCAGCCCCCGGGGAAGGGGGACTGAAGCTTTCTTT.

The CDR3 DNA reads as TGTGCCAGCAGACTCCCGGAGGAGCAGTTCTTC. It is translated as CASRLPEEQFF. The J gene is TRBJ2-1, the V gene TRBV7-9; D gene ambiguous. Germline V gene data show CDR1 as SEHNR and CDR2 as FQNEAQ (reference sequence). This CDR3 spans 11 amino acids. V was cut by 6 bases and J by 10 bases, with 10 bases left in between.

This clone was seen only once. V gene TRBV5-6 combines with J gene TRBJ2-5; TRBD1 matches 10 bases. Matching the DNA end better, TRBJ2-7 makes the J call doubtful. The CDR3 is 16 amino acids. The germline V gene has CDR1 SGHDT and CDR2 YYEEEE. CDR3 amino acids: CASSLAPGQGSYEQYF. CDR3 coding DNA: TGTGCCAGCAGCTTGGCACCGGGACAGGGGTCCTACGAGCAGTACTTC.

This chain uses TRBV19 with TRBJ2-5; 7 nucleotides line up with TRBD1. The CDR3 covers 13 residues. V shed 5 bases, J shed 7 bases, and the junction held 7 bases outside the gene matches. The germline V gene has CDR1 LNHDA and CDR2 SQIVND (reference sequence). CDR3: CASSRQGFGTQYF. The CDR3 coding sequence is TGTGCCAGTAGTCGACAGGGTTTCGGGACCCAGTACTTC.

This rearrangement joins TRBV25-1 to TRBJ1-4; D may be TRBD1 (5 bases). Germline V gives CDR1 MGHDK, CDR2 SYGVNS. V lost 4 bases, J lost 5 bases, and 14 bases lay in between. The CDR3 runs 15 residues. For the CDR3, the DNA is TGTGCCAGCAGTGGGACATGGGGGGAAAATGAAAAACTGTTTTTT. Translated, it gives CASSGTWGENEKLFF.

The chain combines TRBV19 with TRBJ2-1; D is unresolved. Germline V gene data show CDR1 as LNHDA and CDR2 as SQIVND (reference sequence). The CDR3 extends over 13 amino acids. V dropped 6 bases and J dropped 0 bases, with 6 bases sitting between them. The CDR3 bases are TGTGCCAGTAGGATGAGCTCCTACAATGAGCAGTTCTTC. Amino acid sequence: CASRMSSYNEQFF.

The chain carries TRBV9 and TRBJ1-2; TRBD1 aligns across 7 bases. CDR1 and CDR2 (germline): SGDLS, YYNGEE. The J segment lost 2 bases and the V segment lost 6 bases, leaving 4 bases of the junction unmatched. The CDR3 covers 13 residues. The CDR3 is CASTRGQNYGYTF. The CDR3 region has the DNA TGTGCCAGCACCCGGGGACAGAACTATGGCTACACCTTC.

This chain connects TRBV27 to TRBJ1-3; D unresolved. The length of the CDR3 is 16 residues. Germline V CDR1 and CDR2: MNHEY, SMNVEV (reference sequence). V lost 6 bases, J lost 4 bases, and 19 bases lay in between. This CDR3 is CASSFGGPLSGNTIYF. As DNA, the CDR3 is TGTGCCAGCAGCTTCGGAGGCCCCCTCAGCGGAAACACCATATATTTT.

The chain recombines TRBV15 with TRBJ2-5, with TRBD2 matching over 10 bases. Germline CDR1 is LNHNV and CDR2 is YYDKDF (reference sequence). The CDR3 consists of 16 residues. The V segment lost 6 bases and the J segment 4 bases; nucleotides outside the gene matches: 11. The CDR3 DNA follows: TGTGCCACCAGTCCAGCGGGGGGGCGTTTAGGAGAGACCCAGTACTTC. Encoded protein: CATSPAGGRLGETQYF.

The J gene is TRBJ1-2, the V gene TRBV4-3, with 9 bases identical to TRBD1. There are 17 residues in the CDR3. The trim removed 3 bases at V and 8 bases at J, leaving 16 bases unmatched. CDR1 is LGHNA, CDR2 YSLEER, per germline. CDR3 in amino acids: CASSQGDRALSTLGYTF. The CDR3 nucleotides are TGCGCCAGCAGCCAGGGGGACAGGGCCCTCTCGACACTGGGCTACACCTTC.

This clone was recorded once. The genes are TRBV4-1 and TRBJ2-2; 8 bases are shared with TRBD1. This CDR3 spans 16 amino acids. Germline V gene lookup returns CDR1 MGHRA and CDR2 YSYEKL. With 0 bases clipped from V and 6 bases from J, the junction kept 6 bases outside the gene matches. The CDR3 spells CASSQDGQGSSGELFF. The CDR3 DNA reads as TGCGCCAGCAGCCAAGATGGACAGGGTTCCTCCGGGGAGCTGTTTTTT.

The chain uses TRBV19 and TRBJ1-4; TRBD1 matches at 8 bases. This CDR3 contains 15 residues. Germline CDR1 is LNHDA and CDR2 is SQIVND (reference sequence). The V and J ends lost 5 bases and 0 bases, in that order; junction bases with no gene match: 2. CDR3: CASSSQGATNEKLFF. CDR3 bases: TGTGCCAGTAGTTCACAGGGGGCAACTAATGAAAAACTGTTTTTT.

The genes are TRBV5-4 and TRBJ2-3; 9 nucleotides agree with TRBD2. The CDR3 is 13 residues long. Germline V gives CDR1 SGHNT, CDR2 YYREEE (reference sequence). V was clipped by 7 bases and J by 7 bases; unmatched bases: 7. CDR3 DNA sequence: TGTGCCAGCTGGCGGGGGGGCGGAAATACGCAGTATTTT. Amino acids: CASWRGGGNTQYF.

This sequence joins TRBV27 and TRBJ1-4; perhaps TRBD1 as D (6 bases). The CDR3 is 12 residues long. Germline CDR1 and CDR2: MNHEY and SMNVEV (reference sequence). V lost 4 bases to trimming and J lost 10 bases, with 10 bases between them. The CDR3 loop is CASSYREGKLFF. As DNA, the CDR3 is TGTGCCAGCAGTTACAGGGAGGGAAAACTGTTTTTT.

This chain connects TRBV10-3 to TRBJ1-2, with D perhaps TRBD1 (5 bases). The CDR3 is 11 amino acids. Per the germline V gene, CDR1 is ENHRY and CDR2 is SYGVKD. V lost 10 bases and J lost 7, with 13 bases in between. The CDR3: CATSPGFGYTF. Here the CDR3 DNA reads TGTGCCACCAGCCCAGGGTTTGGCTACACCTTC.

The chain couples TRBV4-1 to TRBJ2-3, with 8 nucleotides matching TRBD2. With 0 bases clipped from V and 3 bases from J, the junction kept 8 bases outside the gene matches. This CDR3 is built from 17 residues. CDR1 MGHRA and CDR2 YSYEKL come from the germline V gene. The CDR3 DNA follows: TGCGCCAGCAGCCAAGAGGGGCTGGCGGGGGGTACAGATACGCAGTATTTT. Translated, it gives CASSQEGLAGGTDTQYF.

The genes are TRBV7-3 and TRBJ2-5, with D perhaps matching TRBD1 (7 bases). The CDR3 has 14 residues. The germline gives CDR1 SGHTA, CDR2 FQGTGA. Trimming took 5 bases from V and 4 from J, leaving 14 bases between them. The CDR3 DNA follows: TGTGCCAGCAGCCCCGGGCAGGGGGGAGAGACCCAGTACTTC. The encoded protein is CASSPGQGGETQYF.

The V gene is TRBV28, the J gene TRBJ2-7; 11 bases map to TRBD1. The CDR3 has 15 amino acids. V shed 3 bases and J 4 bases; nucleotides not matched to a gene: 5. The V gene's germline CDR1 is MDHEN and CDR2 SYDVKM. The CDR3 DNA reads as TGTGCCAGCAGTTTTCGGGACAGGGGGATGTACGAGCAGTACTTC. Translation: CASSFRDRGMYEQYF. Full variable domain (outside the CDR3, taken from reference TRBV28 and TRBJ2-7): DVKVTQSSRYLVKRTGEKVFLECVQDMDHENMFWYRQDPGLGLRLIYFSYDVKMKEKGDIPEGYSVSREKKERFSLILESASTNQTSMYLCASSFRDRGMYEQYFGPGTRLTVT.

J is TRBJ1-5 and V is TRBV18; 9 bases agree with TRBD1. This CDR3 region has 14 residues. The V segment lost 6 bases and the J segment 9 bases; nucleotides outside the gene matches: 9. Germline V gives CDR1 KGHSH, CDR2 LQKENI. The CDR3 loop reads CASSGQGLSAPQHF. CDR3 in DNA: TGTGCCAGCTCCGGACAGGGGCTATCAGCGCCCCAGCATTTT.

In its sample, this clone was seen once. A read error may produce the germline difference seen at one junction end. This chain uses TRBV11-3 with TRBJ2-1; 11 bases agree with TRBD2. The CDR3 is 15 amino acids. CDR1 SGHNT and CDR2 YENEEA come from the germline V gene. The CDR3 protein is CASSLAGGPGNEQFF. DNA of the CDR3: TGTGCCAGCAGTTTAGCGGGGGGGCCTGGCAATGAGCAGTTCTTC.

The gene calls are TRBV11-2 and TRBJ1-1; the D gene is possibly TRBD1 (5 bases). This CDR3 contains 15 residues. Germline V lookup: CDR1 SGHAT, CDR2 FQNNGV. Trimming removed 6 bases from V and 4 bases from J, with 18 bases in between. As DNA, the CDR3 is TGTGCCAGCAGTTCACAGGCCCTTACTACCACTGAAGCTTTCTTT. Encoded protein: CASSSQALTTTEAFF.

The chain carries TRBV19 and TRBJ2-2; maybe TRBD1 (6 bases). The CDR3 has 14 amino acids. Trimming left V 7 bases short and J 2 bases short, with 11 bases between. In germline, CDR1 is LNHDA, CDR2 SQIVND (reference sequence). CDR3 amino acids: CASKGTTNTGELFF. Written as DNA, the CDR3 is TGTGCCAGTAAGGGGACAACCAACACCGGGGAGCTGTTTTTT.

V gene TRBV7-8 combines with J gene TRBJ1-6; D possibly corresponds to TRBD1 (5 bases). The CDR3 consists of 16 residues. Germline CDR1 SGHVS, CDR2 FQNEAQ. The ends were cut back, 5 bases at V and 0 bases at J, with 11 bases in the middle. CDR3 sequence reads: CASSQQASSYNSPLHF. As DNA, the CDR3 is TGTGCCAGCAGCCAACAGGCAAGCTCCTATAATTCACCCCTCCACTTT.

V is TRBV27 and J is TRBJ1-2, with a tentative D call TRBD1 (6 bases). The CDR3 runs 13 residues. Trimming stripped 8 bases from V and 4 bases from J, with 14 bases between. The germline V gene has CDR1 MNHEY and CDR2 SMNVEV (reference sequence). The CDR3: CASGAGEAYGYTF. CDR3 DNA: TGTGCCAGCGGGGCAGGGGAAGCCTATGGCTACACCTTC.

In this sample, this clone turned up once. The chain recombines TRBV7-3 with TRBJ1-1; the D is unclear. CDR1 and CDR2 (germline): SGHTA, FQGTGA. V was pared by 0 bases and J by 7 bases, with 9 bases between. This CDR3 is built from 13 residues. CDR3 sequence reads: CASSLTGGREAFF. The DNA of the CDR3 is TGTGCCAGCAGCTTAACTGGAGGCCGTGAAGCTTTCTTT.